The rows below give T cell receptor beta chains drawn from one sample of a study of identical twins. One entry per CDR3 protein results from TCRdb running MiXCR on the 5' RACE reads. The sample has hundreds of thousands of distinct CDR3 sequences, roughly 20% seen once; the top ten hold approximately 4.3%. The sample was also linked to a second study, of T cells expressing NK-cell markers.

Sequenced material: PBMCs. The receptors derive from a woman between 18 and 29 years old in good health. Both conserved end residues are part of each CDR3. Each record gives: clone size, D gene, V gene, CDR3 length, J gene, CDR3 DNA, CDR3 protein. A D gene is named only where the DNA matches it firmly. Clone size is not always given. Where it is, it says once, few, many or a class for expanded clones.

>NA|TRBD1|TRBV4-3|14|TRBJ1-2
TGCGCCAGCAGCCAGGAAACAGGGGGCTCCGGCTACACCTTC
CASSQETGGSGYTF
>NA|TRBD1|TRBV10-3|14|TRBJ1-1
TGTGCCATCAGGCCGGGACAGATGAACACTGAAGCTTTCTTT
CAIRPGQMNTEAFF
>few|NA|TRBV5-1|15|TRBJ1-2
TGCGCCAGCAGCTTCACGGGAGATACTAACTATGGCTACACCTTC
CASSFTGDTNYGYTF
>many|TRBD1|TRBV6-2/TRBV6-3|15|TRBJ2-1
TGTGCCAGCAGCCTTTCTACAGGGGGCAGGGATGAGCAGTTCTTC
CASSLSTGGRDEQFF
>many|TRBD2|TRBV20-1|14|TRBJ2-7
TGCAGTGCCCCTCCACTAGCGGGAGTTGACGAGCAGTACTTC
CSAPPLAGVDEQYF
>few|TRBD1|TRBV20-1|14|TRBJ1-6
TGCAGTGCGCTCCGGACAGGACAGAATTCACCCCTCCACTTT
CSALRTGQNSPLHF
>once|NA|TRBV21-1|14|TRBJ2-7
TGTGCCAGCAGCCTCTCGAGAAGGGGGTACGAGCAGTACTTC
CASSLSRRGYEQYF
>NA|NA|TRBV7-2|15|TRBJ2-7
TGTGCCAGCAGCTTAGGGGCAGGGCCCCAATACGAGCAGTACTTC
CASSLGAGPQYEQYF
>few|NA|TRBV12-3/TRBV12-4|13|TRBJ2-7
TGTGCCAGCAGTTTAGAATTACGGTCTGGGCAGTACTTC
CASSLELRSGQYF
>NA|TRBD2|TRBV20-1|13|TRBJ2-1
TGCAGTGCCCCGCCGGGAGGCTACAATGAGCAGTTCTTC
CSAPPGGYNEQFF
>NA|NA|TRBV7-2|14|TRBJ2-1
TGTGCCAGCAGACGCCCGGGGGTCTACAATGAGCAGTTCTTC
CASRRPGVYNEQFF
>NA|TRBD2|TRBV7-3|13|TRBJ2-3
TGTGCCAGCAGCCAACGCGGGGGGGATACGCAGTATTTT
CASSQRGGDTQYF
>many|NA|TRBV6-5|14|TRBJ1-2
TGTGCCAGCAGTTCGCTAACTGGATTTTATGGCTACACCTTC
CASSSLTGFYGYTF
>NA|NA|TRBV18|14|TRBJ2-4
TGTGCCAGCTCAGATAGTGAGGCCAAAAACATTCAGTACTTC
CASSDSEAKNIQYF
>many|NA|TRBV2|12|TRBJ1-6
TGTGCCAGCAGTCAGGGACTAACACCCCTCCACTTT
CASSQGLTPLHF
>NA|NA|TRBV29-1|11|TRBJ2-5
TGCAGCGTACGACTAGTCGAGACCCAGTACTTC
CSVRLVETQYF
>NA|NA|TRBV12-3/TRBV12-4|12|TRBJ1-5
TGTGCCAGCAGCGGAAACAGTCAGCCCCAGCATTTT
CASSGNSQPQHF
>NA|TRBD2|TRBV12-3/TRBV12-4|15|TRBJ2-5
TGTGCCAGCAGTGGCGGGAGGGCCGAGATGGAGACCCAGTACTTC
CASSGGRAEMETQYF
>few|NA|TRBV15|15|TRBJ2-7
TGTGCCACCAGCAGAGATCGCGCCTCAAACTACGAGCAGTACTTC
CATSRDRASNYEQYF
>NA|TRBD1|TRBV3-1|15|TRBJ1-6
TGTGCCAGCAGCTTCTCGACAGGGAATACTTCACCCCTCCACTTT
CASSFSTGNTSPLHF
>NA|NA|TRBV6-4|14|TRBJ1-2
TGTGCCAGCCTTGGGAGGTTCGCTAACTATGGCTACACCTTC
CASLGRFANYGYTF
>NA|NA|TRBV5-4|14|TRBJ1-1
TGTGCCAGCAGCTTGCTCGGGACGAACACTGAAGCTTTCTTT
CASSLLGTNTEAFF
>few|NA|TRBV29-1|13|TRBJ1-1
TGCAGCGCAGCCCCAGGGATGAACACTGAAGCTTTCTTT
CSAAPGMNTEAFF
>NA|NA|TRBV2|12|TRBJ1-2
TGTGCCAGCAGTGCCCAGGGACGGAGGCACACCTTC
CASSAQGRRHTF
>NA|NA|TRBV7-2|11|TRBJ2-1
TGTGCTAAGGCCTCCTACAATGAGCAGTTCTTC
CAKASYNEQFF
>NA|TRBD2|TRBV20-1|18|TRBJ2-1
TGCAGTGCTAGAAAGGGTTTTAGGGGACTAGCGGATTACAATGAGCAGTTCTTC
CSARKGFRGLADYNEQFF
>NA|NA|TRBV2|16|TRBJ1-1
TGTGCCAGCACGGTCCAGGAGGAGGAGATGAACACTGAAGCTTTCTTT
CASTVQEEEMNTEAFF
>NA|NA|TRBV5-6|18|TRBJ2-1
TGTGCCAGCAGCCGGAGTGGCGGACGTTTATCGTCCTACAATGAGCAGTTCTTC
CASSRSGGRLSSYNEQFF
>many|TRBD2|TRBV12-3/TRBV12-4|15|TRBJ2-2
TGTGCCAGCAGCCAGACTAGCGGGAACACCGGGGAGCTGTTTTTT
CASSQTSGNTGELFF
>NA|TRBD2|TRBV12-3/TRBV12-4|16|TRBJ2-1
TGTGCCAGCCTCTTAATAAGCCGACGGGGACTAAATGAGCAGTTCTTC
CASLLISRRGLNEQFF
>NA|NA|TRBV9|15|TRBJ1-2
TGTGCCAGCAGCCGTAGCAGGGAAGCGGGATATGGCTACACCTTC
CASSRSREAGYGYTF
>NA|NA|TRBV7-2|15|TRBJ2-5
TGTGCCAGCAGCTTGGGGTCGGGCGCGATGAAGGGCCAGTACTTC
CASSLGSGAMKGQYF
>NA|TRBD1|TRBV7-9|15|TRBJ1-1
TGTGCCAGCAGCTTAGGGGACAGGGCTCGTACTGAAGCTTTCTTT
CASSLGDRARTEAFF
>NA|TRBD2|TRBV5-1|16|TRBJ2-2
TGCGCCAGCACGTCCGGGACTAGGGAAAGGACCGGGGAGCTGTTTTTT
CASTSGTRERTGELFF
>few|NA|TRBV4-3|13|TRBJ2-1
TGCGCCAGCAGCCAAGAAGCCCCAAATGAGCAGTTCTTC
CASSQEAPNEQFF
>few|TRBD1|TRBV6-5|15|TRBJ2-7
TGTGCCAGCAGTTACTCGGCAGGGGGCAACTACGAGCAGTACTTC
CASSYSAGGNYEQYF
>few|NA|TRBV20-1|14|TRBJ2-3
TGCAGTGCAGACAACCAGGAATACACAGATACGCAGTATTTT
CSADNQEYTDTQYF
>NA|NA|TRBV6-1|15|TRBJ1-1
TGTGCCAGCAGACCGGACAGAAGCATCCTCACTGAAGCTTTCTTT
CASRPDRSILTEAFF
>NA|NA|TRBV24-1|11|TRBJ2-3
TGTGCCACCAGGGGGGAAGATACGCAGTATTTT
CATRGEDTQYF
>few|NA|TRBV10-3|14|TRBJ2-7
TGTGCCATCAGTGACGCGGCAGCTACCTACGAGCAGTACTTC
CAISDAAATYEQYF
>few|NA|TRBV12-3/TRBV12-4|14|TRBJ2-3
TGTGCCAGCAGTTGGGGGGGCGCTGAAGATACGCAGTATTTT
CASSWGGAEDTQYF
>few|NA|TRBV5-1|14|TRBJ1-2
TGCGCCAGCAGCTTGGGGCAGGGGTACTATGGCTACACCTTC
CASSLGQGYYGYTF
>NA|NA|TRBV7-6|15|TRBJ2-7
TGTGCCAGCAGCTTAGGCCGGCGGGATTCCTACGAGCAGTACTTC
CASSLGRRDSYEQYF
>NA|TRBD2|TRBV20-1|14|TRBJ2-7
TGCAGTGCTAGACTAGCGGGAGGGGCCCACGAGCAGTACTTC
CSARLAGGAHEQYF
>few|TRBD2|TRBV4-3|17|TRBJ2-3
TGCGCCAGCAGCCAAGGCCCAACTAGCGGTTTGGCAGATACGCAGTATTTT
CASSQGPTSGLADTQYF
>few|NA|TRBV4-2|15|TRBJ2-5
TGTGCCAGCAGCCAAGATTTGGGGGGCCAAGAGACCCAGTACTTC
CASSQDLGGQETQYF
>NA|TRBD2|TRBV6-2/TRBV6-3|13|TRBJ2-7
TGTGCCAGCAGAACGGGAGGTTCCCACGAGCAGTACTTC
CASRTGGSHEQYF
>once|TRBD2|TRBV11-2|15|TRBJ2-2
TGTGCCAGCAGGCATGGCGGGGGTTCTGCCGGGGAGCTGTTTTTT
CASRHGGGSAGELFF
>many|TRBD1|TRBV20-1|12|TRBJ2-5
TGCAGTGTTGAGACAGGGCGGGAGACCCAGTACTTC
CSVETGRETQYF
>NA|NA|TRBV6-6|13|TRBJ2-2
TGTGCCAGCAGTTACGCGTATTTGGGGGAGCTGTTTTTT
CASSYAYLGELFF
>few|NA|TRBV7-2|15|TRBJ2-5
TGTGCCAGCAGCTTAGCGTGGCAGGGACAAGAGACCCAGTACTTC
CASSLAWQGQETQYF
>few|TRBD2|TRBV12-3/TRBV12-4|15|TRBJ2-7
TGTGCCAGCAGTTTATATCGCGGGAGTTTCTACGAGCAGTACTTC
CASSLYRGSFYEQYF